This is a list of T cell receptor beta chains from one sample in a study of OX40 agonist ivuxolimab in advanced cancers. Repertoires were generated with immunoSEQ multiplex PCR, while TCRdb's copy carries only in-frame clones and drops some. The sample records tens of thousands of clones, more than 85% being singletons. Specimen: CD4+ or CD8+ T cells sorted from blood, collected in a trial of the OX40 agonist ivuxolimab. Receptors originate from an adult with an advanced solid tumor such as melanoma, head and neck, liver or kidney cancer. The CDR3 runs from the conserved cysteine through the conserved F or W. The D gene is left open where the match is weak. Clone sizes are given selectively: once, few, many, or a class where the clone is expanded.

TGTGCCAGCGGGCCGCAGGGTAATAGCAATCAGCCCCAGCATTTT | CASGPQGNSNQPQHF | NA | TRBJ1-5 | NA | TRBV11-3
TGTGCCAGCAGTTACTCGTTGGGGACTGAAGCTTTCTTT | CASSYSLGTEAFF | NA | TRBJ1-1 | NA | TRBV6-6
TGTGCCAGCAGCCTTGGGACAGGGCGGGAGACCCAGTACTTC | CASSLGTGRETQYF | TRBD1 | TRBJ2-5 | NA | TRBV7-9
TGTGCCAGCAACCTCGTACCGGGCTACTACAATGAGCAGTTCTTC | CASNLVPGYYNEQFF | NA | TRBJ2-1 | NA | TRBV27
TGCGCCAGCAGCGAGGGACAGGCGTTAACCGGGGAGCTGTTTTTT | CASSEGQALTGELFF | TRBD1 | TRBJ2-2 | NA | TRBV27
TGTGCCAGCAGTTTATTCGATAGCGGGGCTCTCGGGGAGACCCAGTACTTC | CASSLFDSGALGETQYF | TRBD2 | TRBJ2-5 | once | TRBV27
TGTGCCAGCAGCCTGACAGAGCAAAAGACCTACGAGCAGTACTTC | CASSLTEQKTYEQYF | NA | TRBJ2-7 | NA | TRBV7-6
TGTGCCAGCAGTCCCCGACTAGCCCACAATGAGCAGTTCTTC | CASSPRLAHNEQFF | TRBD2 | TRBJ2-1 | NA | TRBV6-1
TGTGCTAGCAGCATCTCGCGTAACACTGAAGCTTTCTTT | CASSISRNTEAFF | NA | TRBJ1-1 | NA | TRBV7-7
TGCGCCAGCAGTACGAACCTCGTTGATGGCTACACCTTC | CASSTNLVDGYTF | NA | TRBJ1-2 | NA | TRBV10-2
TGTGCCAGCTCACAGGACAGGGGGCGACGGGACGAGCAGTACTTC | CASSQDRGRRDEQYF | TRBD1 | TRBJ2-7 | NA | TRBV18
TGTGCCAGCAGCGTAGACAACTATGGCTACACCTTC | CASSVDNYGYTF | NA | TRBJ1-2 | NA | TRBV9
TGTGCCAGCAGCTCAGTGGGACATCAGGGCTACACCTTC | CASSSVGHQGYTF | NA | TRBJ1-2 | NA | TRBV7-2
TGTGCCAGCAGTTTAGGGACGGCGACCGGTGGAGATACGCAGTATTTT | CASSLGTATGGDTQYF | NA | TRBJ2-3 | NA | TRBV27
TGTGCCAGCAGTTACTCCGGGAATCTGTTGGTCTATGGCTACACCTTC | CASSYSGNLLVYGYTF | NA | TRBJ1-2 | NA | TRBV6-5
TGTGCCAGCAGCAAAGCAGGGACAGGGGGCTACTACTACTACTACGAGCAGTACTTC | CASSKAGTGGYYYYYEQYF | NA | TRBJ2-7 | NA | TRBV21-1
TGTGCCAGCAGTGATGGCCAGCCCCAGCATTTT | CASSDGQPQHF | NA | TRBJ1-5 | NA | TRBV6-1
TGTGCCAGCAGCCCCTACAGGGGCGACACCGGGGAGCTGTTTTTT | CASSPYRGDTGELFF | TRBD1 | TRBJ2-2 | few | TRBV7-9
TGCGCCAGCAGCCAATCGCGGGATCAGCCCCAGCATTTT | CASSQSRDQPQHF | NA | TRBJ1-5 | NA | TRBV4-1
TGTGCCAGCAGTTACTCTGGCAGCGGGGGTGAAAAACTGTTTTTT | CASSYSGSGGEKLFF | NA | TRBJ1-4 | NA | TRBV6-5
TGTGCCAGCAGCTTAAATCAGGGAGATGAGCAGTTCTTC | CASSLNQGDEQFF | NA | TRBJ2-1 | NA | TRBV7-9
TGCGCCAGCAGCTTCCGGACAGGGGAGGACGAGCAGTACTTC | CASSFRTGEDEQYF | TRBD1 | TRBJ2-7 | NA | TRBV4-1
TGTGCCAGCAGCATTGGGCGGGGCTCTGGAAACACCATATATTTT | CASSIGRGSGNTIYF | NA | TRBJ1-3 | NA | TRBV9